This TCR beta chain was documented in a study of spatial heterogeneity in lung cancer. TCRdb re-called the 5' RACE reads with MiXCR, one entry per CDR3 protein. The sample shows several thousand distinct CDR3 sequences, about 3% of them seen only once. This clonotype was seen ten or more times. As to time point: sample taken at primary tumor resection. The study sequenced unsorted whole RNA from tumor, nontumor lung or frozen PBMC. The V gene's germline CDR1 is SGHVS and CDR2 FQNEAQ. Trimming stripped 10 bases from V and 6 bases from J, with 15 bases between. There are 13 residues in the CDR3. This receptor was taken from a male donor with early-stage non-small cell lung cancer. The chain recombines TRBV7-8 with TRBJ2-2; D unresolved. The source was normal lung tissue next to the tumor, collected at surgery. CDR3 nucleotides: TGTGCCAATACGCTGGCAGATTCCGGGGAGCTGTTTTTT. Translating it yields CANTLADSGELFF.